The rows below give T cell receptor beta chains drawn from one sample of a study of blood T cell repertoires in COVID-19. Data came from immunoSEQ multiplex PCR; TCRdb stores just in-frame clones and leaves some out. The data hold about 70,000 clones, with roughly four fifths observed a single time. The material sequenced was peripheral blood. The receptors originated from a man aged 65-85 years with acute or convalescent COVID-19. Each CDR3 is given with its conserved first and last residue. The D gene is left open where the match is weak. Size is stated for part of the rows, as once, few or many counts, or as a class when the clone is expanded.

abundance: NA
d_gene: NA
j_gene: TRBJ2-5
v_gene: TRBV6-6
CDR3aa: CASSGLWRETQYF
CDR3nt: TGTGCCAGCAGTGGCCTTTGGAGGGAGACCCAGTACTTC

abundance: NA
d_gene: TRBD1
j_gene: TRBJ2-7
v_gene: TRBV15
CDR3aa: CATSRDRTGGREQYF
CDR3nt: TGTGCCACCAGCAGAGATAGGACAGGGGGCAGGGAGCAGTACTTC

abundance: few
d_gene: TRBD1
j_gene: TRBJ1-5
v_gene: TRBV28
CDR3aa: CASSLTTGRGYQPQHF
CDR3nt: TGTGCCAGCAGTTTAACGACAGGGCGGGGTTATCAGCCCCAGCATTTT

abundance: few
d_gene: TRBD1
j_gene: TRBJ1-2
v_gene: TRBV6-6
CDR3aa: CASTVGTGGYGYTF
CDR3nt: TGTGCCAGCACCGTGGGGACAGGGGGCTATGGCTACACCTTC

abundance: NA
d_gene: NA
j_gene: TRBJ2-7
v_gene: TRBV7-2
CDR3aa: CASSLAREQYF
CDR3nt: TGTGCCAGCAGCTTAGCGCGGGAGCAGTACTTC

abundance: NA
d_gene: TRBD1
j_gene: TRBJ2-4
v_gene: TRBV19
CDR3aa: CASSISRGRGNIQYF
CDR3nt: TGTGCCAGTAGTATCAGCAGGGGGCGGGGAAACATTCAGTACTTC

abundance: NA
d_gene: TRBD1
j_gene: TRBJ1-2
v_gene: TRBV4-1
CDR3aa: CASSHHLTGARKERGYTF
CDR3nt: TGCGCCAGCAGCCATCACTTGACAGGGGCGAGAAAGGAGAGAGGCTACACCTTC

abundance: NA
d_gene: NA
j_gene: TRBJ1-2
v_gene: TRBV7-3
CDR3aa: CASSLGGDYGYTF
CDR3nt: TGTGCCAGCAGCTTGGGGGGTGACTATGGCTACACCTTC

abundance: NA
d_gene: NA
j_gene: TRBJ2-3
v_gene: TRBV7-2
CDR3aa: CASSLYSDTQYF
CDR3nt: TGTGCCAGCAGCTTATATTCAGATACGCAGTATTTT

abundance: few
d_gene: TRBD1
j_gene: TRBJ2-7
v_gene: TRBV7-2
CDR3aa: CASSLAGTGSYEQYF
CDR3nt: TGTGCCAGCAGCTTAGCAGGGACAGGGTCCTACGAGCAGTACTTC

abundance: NA
d_gene: NA
j_gene: TRBJ2-2
v_gene: TRBV7-6
CDR3aa: CASSPLLLGGTGELFF
CDR3nt: TGTGCCAGCAGCCCTTTATTACTGGGGGGAACCGGGGAGCTGTTTTTT

abundance: NA
d_gene: NA
j_gene: TRBJ2-3
v_gene: TRBV7-8
CDR3aa: CASSLQGIRTDTQYF
CDR3nt: TGTGCCAGCAGCTTACAGGGGATCCGCACAGATACGCAGTATTTT

abundance: once
d_gene: NA
j_gene: TRBJ1-1
v_gene: TRBV27
CDR3aa: CASSFGMNTEAFF
CDR3nt: TGTGCCAGCAGTTTCGGTATGAACACTGAAGCTTTCTTT

abundance: NA
d_gene: TRBD1
j_gene: TRBJ1-1
v_gene: TRBV10-3
CDR3aa: CAISEFRTGTVNTEAFF
CDR3nt: TGTGCCATCAGTGAATTCAGGACAGGGACGGTGAACACTGAAGCTTTCTTT

abundance: NA
d_gene: TRBD1
j_gene: TRBJ2-1
v_gene: TRBV9
CDR3aa: CASSRRDRGNNEQFF
CDR3nt: TGTGCCAGCAGTCGCCGGGACAGGGGTAACAATGAGCAGTTCTTC

abundance: NA
d_gene: NA
j_gene: TRBJ1-5
v_gene: TRBV28
CDR3aa: CASSFVGQGLKPQHF
CDR3nt: TGTGCCAGCAGTTTCGTAGGGCAGGGGTTAAAGCCCCAGCATTTT

abundance: NA
d_gene: TRBD2
j_gene: TRBJ2-1
v_gene: TRBV27
CDR3aa: CASSTGLAGGPYNEQFF
CDR3nt: TGTGCCAGCAGTACCGGACTAGCGGGAGGGCCCTACAATGAGCAGTTCTTC

abundance: once
d_gene: TRBD1
j_gene: TRBJ2-1
v_gene: TRBV10-3
CDR3aa: CATRPGTGGSYEQFF
CDR3nt: TGTGCCACCAGGCCCGGGACAGGGGGCTCTTATGAGCAGTTCTTC

abundance: NA
d_gene: NA
j_gene: TRBJ2-7
v_gene: TRBV6-5
CDR3aa: CASANYEQYF
CDR3nt: TGTGCCAGCGCTAACTACGAGCAGTACTTC

abundance: NA
d_gene: TRBD1
j_gene: TRBJ1-5
v_gene: TRBV12-3/TRBV12-4
CDR3aa: CASSSGQAQPQHF
CDR3nt: TGTGCCAGCAGCTCAGGACAGGCCCAGCCCCAGCATTTT

abundance: once
d_gene: NA
j_gene: TRBJ2-1
v_gene: TRBV28
CDR3aa: CASRPDFSGNEQFF
CDR3nt: TGTGCCAGCAGGCCGGACTTCAGTGGGAATGAGCAGTTCTTC

abundance: NA
d_gene: NA
j_gene: TRBJ2-5
v_gene: TRBV28
CDR3aa: CASRSTRGQETQYF
CDR3nt: TGTGCCAGCAGGTCCACCAGGGGCCAAGAGACCCAGTACTTC

abundance: NA
d_gene: TRBD1
j_gene: TRBJ1-4
v_gene: TRBV19
CDR3aa: CASSIQGGNEKLFF
CDR3nt: TGTGCCAGTAGTATCCAGGGGGGAAATGAAAAACTGTTTTTT

abundance: NA
d_gene: NA
j_gene: TRBJ1-1
v_gene: TRBV7-3
CDR3aa: CASFLDSTNTEAFF
CDR3nt: TGTGCCAGCTTCCTCGACTCGACGAACACTGAAGCTTTCTTT

abundance: NA
d_gene: TRBD1
j_gene: TRBJ1-2
v_gene: TRBV18
CDR3aa: CASSPQGAAYGYTF
CDR3nt: TGTGCCAGCTCACCACAGGGGGCGGCCTATGGCTACACCTTC

abundance: NA
d_gene: TRBD1
j_gene: TRBJ1-6
v_gene: TRBV18
CDR3aa: CASSTGAYNSPLHF
CDR3nt: TGTGCCAGCTCAACAGGGGCCTATAATTCACCCCTCCACTTT

abundance: NA
d_gene: TRBD2
j_gene: TRBJ2-3
v_gene: TRBV28
CDR3aa: CASTLDPPREDTQYF
CDR3nt: TGTGCCAGCACGTTAGACCCCCCGCGGGAGGATACGCAGTATTTT

abundance: NA
d_gene: TRBD1
j_gene: TRBJ2-1
v_gene: TRBV6-6
CDR3aa: CASRRGQVSIDEQFF
CDR3nt: TGTGCCAGCAGGCGGGGACAGGTCAGCATCGATGAGCAGTTCTTC